The next 11 T cell receptor beta chains were all read from a single sample in a study of OX40 agonist ivuxolimab in advanced cancers. Profiling relied on immunoSEQ multiplex PCR, and the TCRdb table lists in-frame clones only, not all of them. The sample has approximately 40,000 clones; around 92% are singletons. Sequences were derived from CD4+ or CD8+ T cells sorted from blood, sampled in a trial of the OX40 agonist ivuxolimab. Source of these receptors: an adult with an advanced solid tumor such as melanoma, head and neck, liver or kidney cancer.

V is TRBV6-5 and J is TRBJ2-1; TRBD1 might be the D (5 bases). The V and J ends lost 8 bases and 13 bases respectively, with 24 bases between them. The V gene's germline CDR1 is MNHEY and CDR2 SVGAGI. The CDR3 covers 14 residues. The CDR3 region is CASQDTAYTSPQFF. DNA for the CDR3: TGTGCCAGCCAGGACACTGCCTACACGTCCCCACAGTTCTTC.

CDR3 sequence: CSVRAGGSETQYF. The CDR3, as DNA: TGCAGCGTTCGGGCGGGGGGGTCTGAGACCCAGTACTTC. The V and J genes are TRBV29-1 and TRBJ2-5; 9 nucleotides line up with TRBD2. This CDR3 region has 13 residues. Trimming took 5 bases from V and 5 from J; bases not matched to a gene: 6. The V gene's germline CDR1 is SQVTM and CDR2 ANQGSEA.

J is TRBJ1-1 and V is TRBV15; TRBD1 is a possible D gene (6 bases). The V gene's germline CDR1 is LNHNV and CDR2 YYDKDF (reference sequence). The CDR3 spans 14 residues. Trimming took off 0 bases at V and 4 bases at J, with 9 bases between the two ends. The CDR3 protein is CATSRDRGATEAFF. The CDR3 DNA reads as TGTGCCACCAGCAGAGATAGGGGGGCCACTGAAGCTTTCTTT.

V and J are TRBV27 and TRBJ2-1, with 12 bases identical to TRBD2. The CDR3 covers 19 residues. Germline CDR1 reads MNHEY; CDR2 reads SMNVEV (reference sequence). The J segment lost 7 bases and the V segment lost 1 base, leaving 14 bases of the junction unmatched. CDR3 sequence (DNA): TGTGCCAGCAGTTTATTGCTAGCGGGAGGGCCGCGTACCTTGAATGAGCAGTTCTTC. Encoded protein: CASSLLLAGGPRTLNEQFF.

This chain uses TRBV4-1 with TRBJ2-7, with D tentatively TRBD1 (5 bases). The V end was cut by 5 bases, the J end by 0 bases, with 14 bases between. CDR3 length equals 15 residues. Per germline, CDR1 MGHRA and CDR2 YSYEKL. The CDR3 region is CASSVQGISSYEQYF. In DNA form, the CDR3 reads TGCGCCAGCAGCGTTCAGGGAATAAGCTCCTACGAGCAGTACTTC.

The chain combines TRBV11-2 with TRBJ1-3, with D uncertain. The CDR3 consists of 14 residues. Per germline, CDR1 SGHAT and CDR2 FQNNGV. Trimming took off 5 bases at V and 0 bases at J, with 8 bases between the two ends. Here the CDR3 DNA reads TGTGCCAGCAGCCTCGGCTTCTCTGGAAACACCATATATTTT. It specifies CASSLGFSGNTIYF.

This chain links TRBV5-1 with TRBJ2-1; D is ambiguous. V was cut by 1 base and J by 0 bases, with 14 bases left in between. Germline V gene lookup returns CDR1 SGHRS and CDR2 YFSETQ. This CDR3 comprises 17 residues. This chain's CDR3 is CASSLYRAAYSYNEQFF. CDR3 DNA sequence: TGCGCCAGCAGCTTGTACCGGGCTGCGTACTCCTACAATGAGCAGTTCTTC.

The chain combines TRBV7-9 with TRBJ2-7, with TRBD1 identical over 9 bases. V lost 5 bases, J lost 3 bases, and 2 bases stayed unmatched. This CDR3 spans 13 amino acids. Germline loops: CDR1 SEHNR, CDR2 FQNEAQ (reference sequence). CDR3 amino acids: CASSRDRDYEQYF. CDR3 bases: TGTGCCAGCAGCCGGGACAGGGACTACGAGCAGTACTTC. The variable domain in full, completed from reference TRBV7-9 and TRBJ2-7, reads DTGVSQNPRHKITKRGQNVTFRCDPISEHNRLYWYRQTLGQGPEFLTYFQNEAQLEKSRLLSDRFSAERPKGSFSTLEIQRTEQGDSAMYLCASSRDRDYEQYFGPGTRLTVT.

The chain combines TRBV30 with TRBJ2-1; TRBD2 aligns across 8 bases. The CDR3 is 14 amino acids. Per the germline V gene, CDR1 is GTSNPN and CDR2 is SVGIG (reference sequence). Trimming at V came to 4 bases and at J to 3 bases, leaving 5 bases not matched to a gene. The CDR3 DNA sequence: TGTGCCTGGAAAAGCGGGAGTGACTACAATGAGCAGTTCTTC. As protein: CAWKSGSDYNEQFF. Full variable domain (missing parts from reference TRBV30 and TRBJ2-1): SQTIHQWPATLVQPVGSPLSLECTVEGTSNPNLYWYRQAAGRGLQLLFYSVGIGQISSEVPQNLSASRPQDRQFILSSKKLLLSDSGFYLCAWKSGSDYNEQFFGPGTRLTVL.

The gene calls are TRBV11-3 and TRBJ1-1; 7 nucleotides match TRBD1. Germline V lookup: CDR1 SGHNT, CDR2 YENEEA. V dropped 6 bases and J dropped 0; count of bases not matched to a gene: 10. The CDR3 totals 16 residues. The CDR3 sequence: CASSYRTGGLNTEAFF. The CDR3 DNA is TGTGCCAGCAGTTATAGGACAGGAGGATTGAACACTGAAGCTTTCTTT.

This clone was seen just once. The V call is TRBV13, the J call TRBJ1-3; 7 bases line up with TRBD1. This CDR3 has 15 amino acids. V dropped 5 bases and J dropped 1; count of bases not matched to a gene: 5. The germline V gene has CDR1 PRHDT and CDR2 FYEKMQ (reference sequence). The DNA of the CDR3 is TGTGCCAGCAGCCTGCAGGGGGATTCTGGAAACACCATATATTTT. Translation gives CASSLQGDSGNTIYF.